A single sample gave rise to the 2 T cell receptor beta chains below, sequenced in a study of blood T cell repertoires in COVID-19. Measured with immunoSEQ multiplex PCR; TCRdb has only the in-frame clones, and not every one. The sample shows some 120,000 clones, roughly 83% of them seen only once. Sequencing input: peripheral blood. These receptors were obtained from a young man with acute or convalescent COVID-19.

This chain joins TRBV9 and TRBJ1-3; 9 nucleotides agree with TRBD1. Germline CDR1 SGDLS, CDR2 YYNGEE. V shed 2 bases and J 3 bases; nucleotides not matched to a gene: 6. The CDR3 sequence is 16 residues long. The CDR3 region is CASSVSGQGGGNTIYF. DNA of the CDR3: TGTGCCAGCAGCGTCTCGGGACAGGGAGGTGGAAACACCATATATTTT. Full variable domain (missing parts from reference TRBV9 and TRBJ1-3): DSGVTQTPKHLITATGQRVTLRCSPRSGDLSVYWYQQSLDQGLQFLIQYYNGEERAKGNILERFSAQQFPDLHSELNLSSLELGDSALYFCASSVSGQGGGNTIYFGEGSWLTVV.

The chain has TRBV7-2 and TRBJ2-3; 16 nucleotides align to TRBD2. V gave up 5 bases and J gave up 10 bases; unmatched junction bases: 6. Germline V gene sequence: CDR1 SGHTA, CDR2 FQGNSA. This CDR3 spans 15 amino acids. The CDR3 here is CASSAGTSGGGSQYF. DNA for the CDR3: TGTGCCAGCAGCGCCGGGACTAGCGGGGGGGGTTCGCAGTATTTT.